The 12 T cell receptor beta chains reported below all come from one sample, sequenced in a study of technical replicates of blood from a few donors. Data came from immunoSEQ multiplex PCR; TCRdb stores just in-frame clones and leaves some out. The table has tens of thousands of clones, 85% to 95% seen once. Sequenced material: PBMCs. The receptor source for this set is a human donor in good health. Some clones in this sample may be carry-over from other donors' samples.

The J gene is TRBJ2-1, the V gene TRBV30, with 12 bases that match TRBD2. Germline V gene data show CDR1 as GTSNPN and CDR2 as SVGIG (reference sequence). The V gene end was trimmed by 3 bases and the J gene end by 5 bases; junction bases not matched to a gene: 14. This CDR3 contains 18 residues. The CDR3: CAWRPGLRTSGDHNEQFF. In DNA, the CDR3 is TGTGCCTGGAGGCCGGGCCTTAGGACTAGCGGGGATCACAATGAGCAGTTCTTC.

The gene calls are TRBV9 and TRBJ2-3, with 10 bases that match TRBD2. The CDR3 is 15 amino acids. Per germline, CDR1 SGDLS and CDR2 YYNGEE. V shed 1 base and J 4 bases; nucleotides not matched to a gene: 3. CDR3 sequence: CASSVLSGGADTQYF. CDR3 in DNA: TGTGCCAGCAGCGTACTGAGCGGGGGGGCAGATACGCAGTATTTT.

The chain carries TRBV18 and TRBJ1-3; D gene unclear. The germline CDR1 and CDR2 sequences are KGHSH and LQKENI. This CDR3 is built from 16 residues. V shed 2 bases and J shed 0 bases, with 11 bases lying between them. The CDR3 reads CASSPVEVDSGNTIYF. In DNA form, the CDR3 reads TGTGCCAGCTCACCAGTCGAGGTCGACTCTGGAAACACCATATATTTT.

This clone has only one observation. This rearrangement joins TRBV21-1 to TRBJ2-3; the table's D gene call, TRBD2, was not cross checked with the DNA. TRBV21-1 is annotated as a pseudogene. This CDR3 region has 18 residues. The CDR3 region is CASSKAPGLAGGTDTQYF. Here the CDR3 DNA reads TGTGCCAGCAGCAAAGCGCCGGGACTAGCGGGAGGCACAGATACGCAGTATTTT.

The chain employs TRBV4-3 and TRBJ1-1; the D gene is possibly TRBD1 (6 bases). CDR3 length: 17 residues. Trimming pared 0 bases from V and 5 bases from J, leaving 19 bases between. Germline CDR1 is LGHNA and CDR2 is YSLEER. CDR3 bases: TGCGCCAGCAGCCAAGATGGAGCAGGGCAAGGGGGTACTGAAGCTTTCTTT. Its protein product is CASSQDGAGQGGTEAFF.

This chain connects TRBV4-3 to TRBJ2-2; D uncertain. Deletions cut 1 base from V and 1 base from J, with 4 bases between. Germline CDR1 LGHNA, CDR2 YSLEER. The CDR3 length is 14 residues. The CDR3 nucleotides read TGCGCCAGCAGCCAAGCGAGGAACACCGGGGAGCTGTTTTTT. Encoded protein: CASSQARNTGELFF.

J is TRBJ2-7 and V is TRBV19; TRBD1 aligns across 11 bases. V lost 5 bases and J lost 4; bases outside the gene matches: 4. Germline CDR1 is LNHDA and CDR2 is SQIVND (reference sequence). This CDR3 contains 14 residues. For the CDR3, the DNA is TGTGCCAGTAGTTTGGGGACAGGGGGTTACGAGCAGTACTTC. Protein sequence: CASSLGTGGYEQYF.

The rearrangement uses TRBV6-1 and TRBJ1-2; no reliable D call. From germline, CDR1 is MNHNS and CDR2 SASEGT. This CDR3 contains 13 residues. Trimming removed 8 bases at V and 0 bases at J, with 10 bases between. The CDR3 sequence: CASDRGSNYGYTF. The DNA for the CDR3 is TGTGCCAGCGATCGAGGCTCTAACTATGGCTACACCTTC.

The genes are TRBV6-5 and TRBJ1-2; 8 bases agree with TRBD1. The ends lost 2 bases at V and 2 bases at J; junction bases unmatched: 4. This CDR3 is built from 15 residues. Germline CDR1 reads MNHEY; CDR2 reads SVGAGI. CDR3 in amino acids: CASSYLDRANYGYTF. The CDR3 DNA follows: TGTGCCAGCAGTTACCTGGACAGGGCCAACTATGGCTACACCTTC.

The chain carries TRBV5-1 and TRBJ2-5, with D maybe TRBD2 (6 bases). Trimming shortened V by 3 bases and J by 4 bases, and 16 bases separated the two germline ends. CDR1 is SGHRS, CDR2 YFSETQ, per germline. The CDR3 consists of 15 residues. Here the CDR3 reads CASSSVRGSGETQYF. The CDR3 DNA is TGCGCCAGCAGCTCGGTTAGGGGTAGCGGAGAGACCCAGTACTTC.

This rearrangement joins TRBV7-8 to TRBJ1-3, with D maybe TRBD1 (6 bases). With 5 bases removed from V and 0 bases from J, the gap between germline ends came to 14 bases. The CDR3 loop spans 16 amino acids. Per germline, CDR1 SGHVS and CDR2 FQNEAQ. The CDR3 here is CASSPRTASSGNTIYF. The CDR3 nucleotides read TGTGCCAGCAGCCCGAGGACAGCAAGCTCTGGAAACACCATATATTTT. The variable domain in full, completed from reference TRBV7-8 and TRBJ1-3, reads GAGVSQSPRYKVAKRGQDVALRCDPISGHVSLFWYQQALGQGPEFLTYFQNEAQLDKSGLPSDRFFAERPEGSVSTLKIQRTQQEDSAVYLCASSPRTASSGNTIYFGEGSWLTVV.

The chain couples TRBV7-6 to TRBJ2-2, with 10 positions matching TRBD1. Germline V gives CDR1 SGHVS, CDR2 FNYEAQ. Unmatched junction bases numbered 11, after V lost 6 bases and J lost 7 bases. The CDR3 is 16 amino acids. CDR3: CASRSRRDRGGGELFF. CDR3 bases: TGTGCCAGCAGATCCCGGAGGGACAGGGGAGGCGGGGAGCTGTTTTTT. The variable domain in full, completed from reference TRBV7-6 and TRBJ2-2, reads GAGVSQSPRYKVTKRGQDVALRCDPISGHVSLYWYRQALGQGPEFLTYFNYEAQQDKSGLPNDRFSAERPEGSISTLTIQRTEQRDSAMYRCASRSRRDRGGGELFFGEGSRLTVL.